Listed below are T cell receptor beta chains from one sample, sequenced in a study of T-cell memory formation after mild COVID-19. MiXCR was run by TCRdb on the 5' RACE reads, yielding one entry per CDR3 protein. Altogether 530,000 or so distinct CDR3 sequences are present, 17% being singletons, with the ten largest covering about 8.1%. The sequencing sample was made of PBMCs or a T cell subset sorted from them (not recorded which). The receptors originated from an adult woman who had mild COVID-19 (a few samples of this study predate the infection). Cell type and time point are not known. Each CDR3 is given with its conserved first and last residue. The D gene is left open where the match is weak. Some rows mark clone size as missing; the rest say once, few, many or name a class of expanded clone.

-,TRBV5-1,TRBJ2-5,few,CASSPAVARGETQYF,TGCGCCAGCAGCCCGGCGGTAGCCAGAGGGGAGACCCAGTACTTC
TRBD2,TRBV10-3,TRBJ2-7,-,CAISRTGTSGDPYEQYF,TGTGCCATCAGTCGCACCGGGACTAGCGGGGACCCCTACGAGCAGTACTTC
TRBD1,TRBV15,TRBJ2-1,-,CATSRESGPGGRRNEQFF,TGTGCCACCAGCAGAGAGAGTGGGCCAGGGGGTCGTCGAAATGAGCAGTTCTTC
-,TRBV12-3/TRBV12-4,TRBJ2-3,-,CASSPPLGARTSTDTQYF,TGTGCCAGCAGTCCCCCTTTGGGGGCCCGAACTAGCACAGATACGCAGTATTTT
TRBD2,TRBV6-6,TRBJ2-1,few,CASSRTAGGPKNEQFF,TGTGCCAGCAGCCGCACAGCGGGGGGGCCGAAGAATGAGCAGTTCTTC
-,TRBV7-6,TRBJ1-1,-,CASSLPPTANTEAFF,TGTGCCAGCAGCCTACCCCCGACAGCGAACACTGAAGCTTTCTTT
-,TRBV19,TRBJ1-1,-,CASSTSMGPLNTEAFF,TGTGCCAGTAGTACCTCAATGGGACCCCTGAACACTGAAGCTTTCTTT
TRBD1,TRBV7-3,TRBJ1-1,few,CASSPQTGFAEAFF,TGTGCCAGCAGCCCACAGACAGGGTTCGCTGAAGCTTTCTTT
-,TRBV6-5,TRBJ1-1,-,CASSYSAYGGTEAFF,TGTGCCAGCAGTTACTCAGCTTACGGGGGCACTGAAGCTTTCTTT
TRBD1,TRBV12-3/TRBV12-4,TRBJ2-1,-,CASSFGQGGEQFF,TGTGCCAGCAGTTTTGGACAGGGTGGTGAGCAGTTCTTC